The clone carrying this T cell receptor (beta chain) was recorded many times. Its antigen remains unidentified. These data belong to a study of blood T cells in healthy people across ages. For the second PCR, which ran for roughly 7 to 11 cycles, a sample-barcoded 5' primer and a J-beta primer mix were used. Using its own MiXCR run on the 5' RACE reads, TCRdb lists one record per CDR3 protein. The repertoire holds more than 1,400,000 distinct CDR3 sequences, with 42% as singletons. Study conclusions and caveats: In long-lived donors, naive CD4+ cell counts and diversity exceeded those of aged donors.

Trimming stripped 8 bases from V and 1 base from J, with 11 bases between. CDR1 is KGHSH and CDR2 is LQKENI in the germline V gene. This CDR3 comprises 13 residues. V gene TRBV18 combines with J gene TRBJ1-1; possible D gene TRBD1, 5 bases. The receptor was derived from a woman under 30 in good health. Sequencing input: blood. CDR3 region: CASSPQGNTEAFF. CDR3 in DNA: TGTGCCAGCAGCCCCCAGGGGAACACTGAAGCTTTCTTT.